These 19 T cell receptor beta chains were sequenced from one sample in a study of blood T cell repertoires in COVID-19. The protocol was immunoSEQ multiplex PCR, while the TCRdb copy is restricted to in-frame clones and leaves out a portion. The table shows approximately 260,000 clones, with around 78% occurring only once. The sample was peripheral blood. The origin of the receptors is a man aged 55 to 70 who had recovered from COVID-19.

This rearrangement joins TRBV5-1 to TRBJ2-3, with a weak D call TRBD1 (6 bases). V was cut by 4 bases and J by 0 bases, with 12 bases left in between. Germline V lookup: CDR1 SGHRS, CDR2 YFSETQ. The CDR3 is 15 residues long. Written as DNA, the CDR3 is TGCGCCAGCAGCCCTAAGGACAGTAGCACAGATACGCAGTATTTT. As protein: CASSPKDSSTDTQYF.

The V gene is TRBV12-3 or TRBV12-4, the J gene TRBJ2-4, with D maybe TRBD2 (6 bases). The CDR3 is made up of 13 amino acids. V shed 6 bases and J shed 8 bases, with 14 bases lying between them. DNA for the CDR3: TGTGCCAGCAGCCCGCCGGGGGTTGACATTCAGTACTTC. Protein product: CASSPPGVDIQYF.

The chain links TRBV21-1 to TRBJ1-3. TRBV21-1 is tagged as a pseudogene. The CDR3 totals 16 residues. The chain's CDR3 is CASSNSAGSSGNTIYF. As DNA, the CDR3 is TGTGCCAGCAGCAACTCTGCGGGGAGTTCTGGAAACACCATATATTTT.

This sequence joins TRBV19 and TRBJ2-1; D may be TRBD1 (6 bases). Trimming shortened V by 8 bases and J by 5 bases, and 16 bases separated the two germline ends. The germline CDR1 and CDR2 sequences are LNHDA and SQIVND (reference sequence). This CDR3 contains 14 residues. The CDR3 is CASAKGVLDNEQFF. CDR3 sequence (DNA): TGTGCCAGTGCAAAGGGGGTCCTAGACAATGAGCAGTTCTTC.

This sequence joins TRBV20-1 and TRBJ1-6; D might be TRBD1 (5 bases). The CDR3 loop spans 14 amino acids. Between the trimmed V and J ends, which lost 3 bases and 7 bases, there was a span of 13 bases. Looked up from germline, CDR1 is DFQATT and CDR2 is SNEGSKA (reference sequence). CDR3 bases: TGCAGTGCTAGTTCCGCCAGGGCCAATTCACCCCTCCACTTT. Translated: CSASSARANSPLHF.

The chain recombines TRBV18 with TRBJ2-7; possibly TRBD1 for D (6 bases). The CDR3 runs 13 residues. CDR1 is KGHSH and CDR2 is LQKENI in the germline V gene. With 3 bases removed from V and 5 bases from J, the gap between germline ends came to 11 bases. CDR3 sequence: CASSPDQGNEQYF. In nucleotides, the CDR3 is TGTGCCAGCTCACCCGATCAGGGGAACGAGCAGTACTTC.

V usage is TRBV10-3 and J usage is TRBJ1-5, with D unclear. The length of the CDR3 is 13 residues. Germline V gene sequence: CDR1 ENHRY, CDR2 SYGVKD. V was pared by 7 bases and J by 0 bases, with 7 bases between. The CDR3 sequence is CAITRDSNQPQHF. Written as DNA, the CDR3 is TGTGCCATCACGCGGGATAGCAATCAGCCCCAGCATTTT.

The gene calls are TRBV19 and TRBJ1-5; the D is unclear. The CDR3 spans 15 residues. Per germline, CDR1 LNHDA and CDR2 SQIVND (reference sequence). V lost 5 bases to trimming and J lost 0 bases, with 11 bases between them. CDR3 in DNA: TGTGCCAGTAGTCCAGGCACGTATAGCAATCAGCCCCAGCATTTT. It specifies CASSPGTYSNQPQHF.

The chain links TRBV5-1 to TRBJ1-4; TRBD1 matches at 7 bases. The CDR3 totals 16 residues. The germline gives CDR1 SGHRS, CDR2 YFSETQ. The J segment lost 4 bases and the V segment lost 0 bases, leaving 6 bases of the junction unmatched. Here the CDR3 reads CASSLVSGTVNEKLFF. The CDR3 DNA reads as TGCGCCAGCAGCTTGGTATCTGGGACAGTTAATGAAAAACTGTTTTTT.

The V call is TRBV19, the J call TRBJ2-2; 13 bases are shared with TRBD2. J was trimmed by 5 bases and V by 4 bases; bases with no gene match: 4. Germline V CDR1 and CDR2: LNHDA, SQIVND (reference sequence). The CDR3 spans 16 residues. The CDR3 loop reads CASSTPGLAGTGELFF. Here the CDR3 DNA reads TGTGCCAGTAGTACGCCGGGACTAGCGGGAACCGGGGAGCTGTTTTTT.

This rearrangement joins TRBV27 to TRBJ1-2, with D tentatively TRBD1 (6 bases). CDR1 is MNHEY, CDR2 SMNVEV, per germline (reference sequence). V lost 2 bases, J lost 0 bases, and 10 bases lay in between. CDR3 length equals 15 residues. Here the CDR3 reads CASSLKDRPNYGYTF. CDR3 coding DNA: TGTGCCAGCAGTTTAAAGGACAGACCTAACTATGGCTACACCTTC.

V is TRBV19 and J is TRBJ1-3, with 7 bases that match TRBD1. J lost 4 bases, V lost 4 bases, and 7 bases had no gene match. This CDR3 is built from 15 residues. Germline CDR1 LNHDA, CDR2 SQIVND (reference sequence). The CDR3 DNA is TGTGCCAGTAGTAGAACTTGGACAGGCGGAAACACCATATATTTT. This encodes CASSRTWTGGNTIYF.

This clone showed up just a few times. This chain uses TRBV5-4 with TRBJ2-7; D is undetermined. The CDR3 is made up of 15 amino acids. Trimming pared 0 bases from V and 2 bases from J, leaving 12 bases between. Germline CDR1 reads SGHNT; CDR2 reads YYREEE (reference sequence). CDR3 residues: CASSLDLVKTYEQYF. The CDR3 nucleotides read TGTGCCAGCAGCTTGGACTTGGTCAAAACCTACGAGCAGTACTTC.

This clone was recorded once. CDR3 nucleotide sequence: TGTGCCGGCCGGGGGGGTGGCGGCACTGAAGCTTTCTTT. It translates to CAGRGGGGTEAFF. V gene TRBV10-3 combines with J gene TRBJ1-1, with D possibly matching TRBD1 (5 bases). This CDR3 contains 13 residues. Deletions cut 11 bases from V and 4 bases from J, with 17 bases between. Germline V gives CDR1 ENHRY, CDR2 SYGVKD.

This clone has more than one count but fewer than ten. The chain employs TRBV5-4 and TRBJ2-7; no clear D gene. Deletions cut 0 bases from V and 0 bases from J, with 10 bases between. The CDR3 runs to 15 residues. CDR1 and CDR2 (germline): SGHNT, YYREEE (reference sequence). CDR3: CASSLGLASSYEQYF. The CDR3 DNA reads TGTGCCAGCAGCTTGGGGCTGGCCAGCTCCTACGAGCAGTACTTC.

This chain connects TRBV28 to TRBJ2-3; 9 bases match TRBD2. The CDR3 is made up of 15 amino acids. Germline-derived CDR1 and CDR2 are MDHEN and SYDVKM. The junction had 8 bases not matched to a gene; V was cut back by 2 bases and J by 8 bases. The CDR3 protein is CASSLPLAGFVTQYF. As DNA, the CDR3 is TGTGCCAGCAGTTTACCACTAGCGGGTTTCGTTACGCAGTATTTT.

V usage is TRBV7-6 and J usage is TRBJ2-2; TRBD2 matches at 7 bases. This CDR3 contains 16 residues. Germline V gives CDR1 SGHVS, CDR2 FNYEAQ. Trimming removed 4 bases from V and 3 bases from J; junction bases left unmatched: 8. This CDR3 reads CASSSRGTSDTGELFF. The CDR3 DNA sequence: TGTGCCAGCAGCTCTCGGGGTACTAGCGACACCGGGGAGCTGTTTTTT. Full variable domain (outside the CDR3, taken from reference TRBV7-6 and TRBJ2-2): GAGVSQSPRYKVTKRGQDVALRCDPISGHVSLYWYRQALGQGPEFLTYFNYEAQQDKSGLPNDRFSAERPEGSISTLTIQRTEQRDSAMYRCASSSRGTSDTGELFFGEGSRLTVL.

This chain connects TRBV4-1 to TRBJ1-2; 10 nucleotides line up with TRBD1. The J segment lost 4 bases and the V segment lost 6 bases, leaving 5 bases of the junction unmatched. Germline CDR1 and CDR2: MGHRA and YSYEKL. There are 14 residues in the CDR3. The CDR3: CASSSGQGIYGYTF. The CDR3 DNA sequence: TGCGCCAGCAGTTCGGGACAGGGGATCTATGGCTACACCTTC.

The chain uses TRBV5-1 and TRBJ1-2, with 8 nucleotides matching TRBD1. The ends lost 4 bases at V and 4 bases at J; junction bases unmatched: 6. The length of the CDR3 is 14 residues. The germline V gene encodes CDR1 SGHRS and CDR2 YFSETQ. This chain's CDR3 is CASSLDRAVYGYTF. The CDR3, as DNA: TGCGCCAGCAGCCTGGACAGGGCGGTCTATGGCTACACCTTC.